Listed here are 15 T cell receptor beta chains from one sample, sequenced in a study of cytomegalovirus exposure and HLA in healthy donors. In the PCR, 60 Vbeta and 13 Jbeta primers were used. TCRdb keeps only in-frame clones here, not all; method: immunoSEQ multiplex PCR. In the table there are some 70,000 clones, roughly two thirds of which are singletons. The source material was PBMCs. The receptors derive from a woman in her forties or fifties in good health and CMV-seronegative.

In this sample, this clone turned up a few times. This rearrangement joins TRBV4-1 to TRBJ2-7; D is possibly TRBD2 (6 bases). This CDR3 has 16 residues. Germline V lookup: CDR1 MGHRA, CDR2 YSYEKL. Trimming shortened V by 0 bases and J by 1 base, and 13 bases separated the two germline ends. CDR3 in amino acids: CASSQEIGTLSYEQYF. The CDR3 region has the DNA TGCGCCAGCAGCCAAGAGATCGGGACTTTATCCTACGAGCAGTACTTC.

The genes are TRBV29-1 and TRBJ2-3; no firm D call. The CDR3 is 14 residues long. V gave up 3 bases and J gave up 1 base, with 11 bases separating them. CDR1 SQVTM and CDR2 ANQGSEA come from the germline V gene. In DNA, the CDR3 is TGCAGCGTTGATTCTATATCCGGCACAGATACGCAGTATTTT. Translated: CSVDSISGTDTQYF.

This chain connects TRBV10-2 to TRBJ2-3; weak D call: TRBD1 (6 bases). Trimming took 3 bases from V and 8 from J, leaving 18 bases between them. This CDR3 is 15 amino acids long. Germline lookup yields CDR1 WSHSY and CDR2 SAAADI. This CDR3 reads CASSEAGARHGTQYF. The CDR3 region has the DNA TGCGCCAGCAGTGAAGCAGGGGCGAGACATGGTACGCAGTATTTT.

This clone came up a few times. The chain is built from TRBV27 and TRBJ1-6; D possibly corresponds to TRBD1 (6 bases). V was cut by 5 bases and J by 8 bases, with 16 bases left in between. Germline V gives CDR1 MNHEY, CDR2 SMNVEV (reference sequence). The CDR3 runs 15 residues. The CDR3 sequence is CASSPPGGRDSPLHF. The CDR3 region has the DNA TGTGCCAGCAGTCCCCCGGGGGGCAGGGATTCACCCCTCCACTTT.

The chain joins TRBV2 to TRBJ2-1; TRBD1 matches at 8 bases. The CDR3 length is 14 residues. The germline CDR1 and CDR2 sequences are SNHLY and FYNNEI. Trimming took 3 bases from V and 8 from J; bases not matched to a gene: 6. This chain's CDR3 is CASSDQDRDHEQFF. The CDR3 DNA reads TGTGCCAGCAGTGATCAGGACAGGGACCATGAGCAGTTCTTC.

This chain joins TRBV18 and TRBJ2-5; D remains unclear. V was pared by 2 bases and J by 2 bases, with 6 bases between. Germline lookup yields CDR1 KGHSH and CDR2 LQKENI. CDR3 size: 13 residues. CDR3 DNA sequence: TGTGCCAGCTCACCATTGGCTCAAGAGACCCAGTACTTC. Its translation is CASSPLAQETQYF.

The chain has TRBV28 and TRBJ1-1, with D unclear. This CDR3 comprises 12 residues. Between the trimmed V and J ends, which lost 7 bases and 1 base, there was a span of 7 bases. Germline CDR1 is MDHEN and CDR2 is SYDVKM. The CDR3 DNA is TGTGCCAGCAACTACCGGAACACTGAAGCTTTCTTT. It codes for CASNYRNTEAFF.

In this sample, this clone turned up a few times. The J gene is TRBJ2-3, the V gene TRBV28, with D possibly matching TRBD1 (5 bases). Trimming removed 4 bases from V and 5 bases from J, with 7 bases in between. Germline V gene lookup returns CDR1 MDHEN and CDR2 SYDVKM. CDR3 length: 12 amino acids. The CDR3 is CASSSGQDTQYF. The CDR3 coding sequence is TGTGCCAGCAGTTCAGGGCAAGATACGCAGTATTTT.

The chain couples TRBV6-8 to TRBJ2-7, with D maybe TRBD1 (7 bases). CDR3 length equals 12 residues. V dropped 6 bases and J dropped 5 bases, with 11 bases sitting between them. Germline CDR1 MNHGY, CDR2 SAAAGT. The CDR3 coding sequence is TGTGCCAGCAGGCCAGGGGGGAACGAGCAGTACTTC. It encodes CASRPGGNEQYF.

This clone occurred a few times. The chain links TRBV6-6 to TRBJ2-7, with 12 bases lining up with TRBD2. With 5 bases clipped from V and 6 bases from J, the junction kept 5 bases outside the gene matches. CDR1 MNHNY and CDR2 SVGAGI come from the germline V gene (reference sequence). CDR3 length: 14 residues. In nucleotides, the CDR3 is TGTGCCAGCAGTCACCTAGCGGGAGGGACCGAGCAGTACTTC. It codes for CASSHLAGGTEQYF.

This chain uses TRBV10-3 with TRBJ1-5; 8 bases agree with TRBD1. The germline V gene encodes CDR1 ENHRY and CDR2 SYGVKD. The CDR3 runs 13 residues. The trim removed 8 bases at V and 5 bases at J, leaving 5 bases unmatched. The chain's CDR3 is CAIGEDRDQPQHF. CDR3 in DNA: TGTGCCATCGGCGAGGACAGGGATCAGCCCCAGCATTTT.

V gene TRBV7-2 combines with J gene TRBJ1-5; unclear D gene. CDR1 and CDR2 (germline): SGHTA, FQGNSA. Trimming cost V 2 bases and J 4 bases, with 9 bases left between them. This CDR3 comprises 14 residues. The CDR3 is CASSLSRANQPQHF. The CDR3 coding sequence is TGTGCCAGCAGCTTATCTCGCGCGAATCAGCCCCAGCATTTT.

CDR3 sequence reads: CASSFGSGANEQFF. CDR3 in DNA: TGTGCCAGCAGCTTTGGTAGCGGGGCCAATGAGCAGTTCTTC. The chain uses TRBV11-2 and TRBJ2-1; 8 bases are shared with TRBD2. Germline values: CDR1 SGHAT, CDR2 FQNNGV. Trimming at V came to 3 bases and at J to 6 bases, leaving 4 bases not matched to a gene. This CDR3 has 14 residues.

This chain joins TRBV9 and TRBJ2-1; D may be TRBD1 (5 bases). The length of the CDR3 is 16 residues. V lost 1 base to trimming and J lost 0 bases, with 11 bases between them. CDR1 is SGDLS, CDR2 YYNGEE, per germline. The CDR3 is CASSVIADSSYNEQFF. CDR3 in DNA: TGTGCCAGCAGCGTAATTGCAGACAGCTCCTACAATGAGCAGTTCTTC. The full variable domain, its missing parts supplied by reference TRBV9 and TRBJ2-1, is DSGVTQTPKHLITATGQRVTLRCSPRSGDLSVYWYQQSLDQGLQFLIQYYNGEERAKGNILERFSAQQFPDLHSELNLSSLELGDSALYFCASSVIADSSYNEQFFGPGTRLTVL.

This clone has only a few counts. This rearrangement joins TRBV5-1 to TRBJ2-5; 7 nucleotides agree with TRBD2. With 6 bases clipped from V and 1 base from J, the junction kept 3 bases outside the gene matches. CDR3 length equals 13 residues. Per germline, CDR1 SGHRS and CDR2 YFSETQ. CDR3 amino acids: CASTREVQETQYF. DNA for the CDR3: TGCGCCAGCACCCGGGAGGTCCAAGAGACCCAGTACTTC.